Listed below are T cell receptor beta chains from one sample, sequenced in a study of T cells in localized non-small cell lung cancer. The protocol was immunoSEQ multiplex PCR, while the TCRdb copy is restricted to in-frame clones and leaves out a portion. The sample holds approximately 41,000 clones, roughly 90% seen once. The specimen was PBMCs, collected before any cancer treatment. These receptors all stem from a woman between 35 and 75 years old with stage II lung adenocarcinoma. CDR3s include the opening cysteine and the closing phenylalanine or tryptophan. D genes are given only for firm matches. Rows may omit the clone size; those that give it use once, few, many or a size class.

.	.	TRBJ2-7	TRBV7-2	TGTGCCAGCAGACGACAGGGAGGCTACGAGCAGTACTTC	CASRRQGGYEQYF
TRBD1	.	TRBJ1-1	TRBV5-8	TGTGCCAGCAGCTTCAGGGACAGGGACCTTGAAGCTTTCTTT	CASSFRDRDLEAFF
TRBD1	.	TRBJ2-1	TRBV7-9	TGTGCCAGCAGCAAGTTGACAGGGAGCTCCTACAATGAGCAGTTCTTC	CASSKLTGSSYNEQFF
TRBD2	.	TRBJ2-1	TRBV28	TGTGCCAGCAGTCCGGCTAGCGGCTGGAATGAGCAGTTCTTC	CASSPASGWNEQFF
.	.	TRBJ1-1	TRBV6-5	TGTGCCAGCAGCGTACCGGGCGTTGAAGCTTTCTTT	CASSVPGVEAFF
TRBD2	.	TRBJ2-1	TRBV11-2	TGTGCCAGCAGCCCTACCCCGGGACTAGCGGGTCTTTCCTACAATGAGCAGTTCTTC	CASSPTPGLAGLSYNEQFF
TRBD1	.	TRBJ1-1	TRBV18	TGTGCCAGCTCATTCGGACAGGGGACGGACACTGAAGCTTTCTTT	CASSFGQGTDTEAFF
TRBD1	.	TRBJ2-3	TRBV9	TGTGCCAGCAGCGTAGCTCGAGGGACAGGGGGTGGGGATACGCAGTATTTT	CASSVARGTGGGDTQYF
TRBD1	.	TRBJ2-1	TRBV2	TGTGCCAGCAGTGGGGACAGGGACCCCAATGACGAGCAGTTCTTC	CASSGDRDPNDEQFF
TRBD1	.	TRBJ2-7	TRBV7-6	TGTGCCAGCAGCTTATCAGGACAGGGTGCGTACGAGCAGTACTTC	CASSLSGQGAYEQYF
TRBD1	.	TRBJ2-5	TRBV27	TGTGCCAGCAGTCTTACAGGGGTAGAGACCCAGTACTTC	CASSLTGVETQYF
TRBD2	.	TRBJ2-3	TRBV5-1	TGCGCCAGCAGCTGGGGACTAGCGGGGGGTGGAGATACGCAGTATTTT	CASSWGLAGGGDTQYF
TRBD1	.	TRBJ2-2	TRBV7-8	TGTGCCAGCAACGGACAGGGGGCCACCGGGGAGCTGTTTTTT	CASNGQGATGELFF
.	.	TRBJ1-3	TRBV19	TGTGCCAGTAGTACCCACAGGGATGGAAACACCATATATTTT	CASSTHRDGNTIYF
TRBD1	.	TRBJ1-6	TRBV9	TGTGCCAGCAGCAGGGACAGGGCGGATTCACCCCTCCACTTT	CASSRDRADSPLHF
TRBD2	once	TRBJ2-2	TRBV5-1	TGCGCCAGCAGCTCGTCTAGCGGGGGGGCCTCCGGGGAGCTGTTTTTT	CASSSSSGGASGELFF
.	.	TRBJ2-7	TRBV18	TGTGCCAGCTCACCGACAAGTGGGGGGTCCTACGAGCAGTACTTC	CASSPTSGGSYEQYF
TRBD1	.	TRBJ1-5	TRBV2	TGTGCCAGCAGTGAAGAAGGAACAGGGGGAATAGATAGCAATCAGCCCCAGCATTTT	CASSEEGTGGIDSNQPQHF
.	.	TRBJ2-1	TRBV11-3	TGTGCCAGCAGCTTAAATGGCGATGAGCAGTTCTTC	CASSLNGDEQFF
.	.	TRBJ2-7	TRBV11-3	TGTGCCAGCAGCTTAGTATCAGGGTACGAGCAGTACTTC	CASSLVSGYEQYF
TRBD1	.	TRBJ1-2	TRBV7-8	TGTGCCAGCAGCTTCCCCCGGGACAGGGCCCCCGCTAACTATGGCTACACCTTC	CASSFPRDRAPANYGYTF
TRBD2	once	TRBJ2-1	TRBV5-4	TGTGCCAGCAGACCCGGGATAGCGGGAAACAATGAGCAGTTCTTC	CASRPGIAGNNEQFF